This TCR beta chain was sequenced during a study of blood T cell repertoires in COVID-19. Looking at the study overall: Sample material is recorded as cDNA or gDNA derived from T cells, B-cell-depleted T cells, or PBMCs.

This CDR3 contains 15 residues. The germline V gene has CDR1 SGHRS and CDR2 YFSETQ. V was clipped by 4 bases and J by 0 bases; unmatched bases: 4. Produced via immunoSEQ multiplex PCR; TCRdb's table is partial and in-frame only. The sample has roughly 100,000 clones; roughly nine tenths are singletons. The V and J genes are TRBV5-1 and TRBJ1-2; TRBD1 agrees at 9 bases. Sample: peripheral blood. The source is a man aged 50 or older in a cohort sampled during active COVID-19. This CDR3 is CASSVGQGANYGYTF. For the CDR3, the DNA is TGCGCCAGCAGCGTGGGACAGGGAGCTAACTATGGCTACACCTTC.